Given below is one T cell receptor (beta chain) in context. Germline V gene sequence: CDR1 MNHEY, CDR2 SMNVEV (reference sequence). This CDR3 comprises 13 residues. V was pared by 3 bases and J by 7 bases, with 7 bases between. The sample comes from a study of blood T cell repertoires in COVID-19. Study context: The United States, Italy and Spain provided the acute and convalescent COVID-19 samples. T cells, B-cell-depleted T cells, or PBMCs provided the cDNA or gDNA that served as material.

Under the authors' procedure: Using reference gene primer amplification, nucleated cell counts were estimated. The protocol was immunoSEQ multiplex PCR, while the TCRdb copy is restricted to in-frame clones and leaves out a portion. V and J calls and clone size follow that table, whereas D and trimming were derived from the DNA. Among around 300,000 clones, 88% were seen once, and the ten largest hold 1.6%. Sequences were obtained from peripheral blood. The rearrangement uses TRBV27 and TRBJ1-6; D gene unclear. The TCR comes from a woman between 25 and 40 years old with COVID-19, enrolled during active disease. In DNA, the CDR3 is TGTGCCAGCAGTTTTCCGGGGAATTCACCCCTCCACTTT. Translating gives CASSFPGNSPLHF.